The TCR beta chain described here comes from a study of HIV-infected patients and healthy controls. Alpha and beta constant-region primers primed reverse transcription of approximately 0.55 ug RNA. Alpha and beta chain libraries were made separately by chain-specific third strand synthesis with multiplexing indices. A single primer pair per chain amplified all rearrangements, with per-molecule barcodes. Ligation attached cDNA to a 5' RACE adapter that carried a random hexamer and SP2 site. Each CDR3 protein is one row after TCRdb ran MiXCR on the 5' RACE reads. Of around 13,000 distinct CDR3 sequences in the sample, roughly a tenth were seen once. By its share, this clonotype is medium-sized. Antigen: not known. All unsorted peripheral T cells were captured because whole blood was used without fractionation. Study-level results: Compared with controls, mean Gini indices were significantly raised in HIV-infected repertoires, possibly indicating oligoclonality.

The V end lost 6 bases, the J end lost 0 bases, and 10 bases lay between the germline ends. This CDR3 has 14 amino acids. The V call is TRBV12-3 or TRBV12-4, the J call TRBJ2-3, with TRBD2 as a possible D gene (5 bases). Specimen: blood. This receptor was taken from an adult in good health. CDR3 coding DNA: TGTGCCAGCAGATGGCGGGCGAGCACAGATACGCAGTATTTT. Residues: CASRWRASTDTQYF.